This T cell receptor beta chain was obtained from a study of cytomegalovirus exposure and HLA in healthy donors. Study-wide results and limits: An assumption of roughly uniform sequencing depth across donors underlay the presence/absence analyses. Analysis was carried out at a later point, and it linked a missense DCLRE1C variant to TCR beta V- and J-gene trimming.

The PCR employed 60 Vbeta primers together with 13 Jbeta primers. The repertoire was sequenced with immunoSEQ multiplex PCR; TCRdb's copy has only in-frame clones and lacks some. The table lists some 76,000 clones, 86% of them singletons. To note about this clone: Its antigen is currently unknown.

V gave up 4 bases and J gave up 6 bases; unmatched junction bases: 15. Germline V gene data show CDR1 as LNHDA and CDR2 as SQIVND (reference sequence). The CDR3 consists of 17 residues. The V gene is TRBV19, the J gene TRBJ1-5; TRBD1 matches at 7 bases. This sequence originates from a woman younger than 45 in good health and CMV-seronegative. Sequencing used PBMCs. CDR3: CASSTDRDTAQGQPQHF. CDR3 sequence (DNA): TGTGCCAGTAGTACAGACAGGGATACAGCACAAGGTCAGCCCCAGCATTTT.